This T cell receptor (beta chain) was recovered during a study of blood T cell repertoires in COVID-19. About the research overall: The United States, Italy and Spain were the sources of the acute and convalescent COVID-19 samples.

Libraries were prepared by immunoSEQ multiplex PCR; TCRdb keeps only in-frame clonotypes and omits some of them. The repertoire holds 270,000 or so clones, with about 91% as singletons. The study recruited exposed participants who had met a COVID-19 case within 2 weeks before entry. From germline, CDR1 is SGHNT and CDR2 YENEEA. V lost 5 bases and J lost 5; bases outside the gene matches: 11. The CDR3 is 16 residues long. This clone was counted a few times. The sequence was obtained from a man between 35 and 55 years old who had been exposed to COVID-19. The rearrangement uses TRBV11-3 and TRBJ1-4, with 7 bases lining up with TRBD1. Sequenced material: PBMCs or T cells enriched from blood (not recorded which). The DNA for the CDR3 is TGTGCCAGCAGCATATCCGGGACAGATCAAAATGAAAAACTGTTTTTT. Protein product: CASSISGTDQNEKLFF.